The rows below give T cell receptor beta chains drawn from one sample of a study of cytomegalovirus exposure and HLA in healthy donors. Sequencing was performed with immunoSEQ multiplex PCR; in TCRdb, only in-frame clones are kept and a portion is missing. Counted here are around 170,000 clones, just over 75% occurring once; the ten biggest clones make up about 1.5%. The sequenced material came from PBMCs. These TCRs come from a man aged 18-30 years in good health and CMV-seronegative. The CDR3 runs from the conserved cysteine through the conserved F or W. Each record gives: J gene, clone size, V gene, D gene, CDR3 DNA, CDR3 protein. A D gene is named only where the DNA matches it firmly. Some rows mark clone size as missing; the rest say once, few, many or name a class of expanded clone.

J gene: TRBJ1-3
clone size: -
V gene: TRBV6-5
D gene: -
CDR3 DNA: TGTGCCAGCAGGAGCTTCTCTGGAAACACCATATATTTT
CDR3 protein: CASRSFSGNTIYF

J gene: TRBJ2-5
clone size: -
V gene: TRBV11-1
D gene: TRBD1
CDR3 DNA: TGTGCCAGCAGCTTAAAGGGGGCAGGGATGCAAGAGGCCCAGTACTTC
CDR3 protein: CASSLKGAGMQEAQYF

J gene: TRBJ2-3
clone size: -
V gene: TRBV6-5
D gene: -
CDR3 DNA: TGTGCCAGCTGCCGGAGGGGCTTCACAGATACGCAGTATTTT
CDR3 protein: CASCRRGFTDTQYF

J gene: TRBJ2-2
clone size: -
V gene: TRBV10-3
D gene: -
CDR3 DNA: TGTGCCATCAGTGAAATAGGGGGCGGGGAGCTGTTTTTT
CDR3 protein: CAISEIGGGELFF

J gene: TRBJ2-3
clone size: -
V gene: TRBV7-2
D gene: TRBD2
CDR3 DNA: TGTGCCAGCAGCTTATTTTCGACTAGCGGGGTTGATACGCAGTATTTT
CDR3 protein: CASSLFSTSGVDTQYF

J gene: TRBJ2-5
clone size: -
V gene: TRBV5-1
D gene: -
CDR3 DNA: TGCGCCAGCAGCTTGATTAGAGAGACCCAGTACTTC
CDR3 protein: CASSLIRETQYF

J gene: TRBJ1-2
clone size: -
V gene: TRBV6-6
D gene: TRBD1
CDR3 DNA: TGTGCCAGCACGGACAGGGCGAAGGGCTACACCTTC
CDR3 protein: CASTDRAKGYTF

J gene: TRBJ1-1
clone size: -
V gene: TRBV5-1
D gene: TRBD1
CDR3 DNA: TGCGCCAGCAGCCCCGGGACAGGGGGCGTAGCTTTCTTT
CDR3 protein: CASSPGTGGVAFF

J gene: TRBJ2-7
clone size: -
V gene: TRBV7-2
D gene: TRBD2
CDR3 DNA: TGTGCCAGCAGCTTAGTTCCTAGCGGACTACGGGAGCAGTACTTC
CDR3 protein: CASSLVPSGLREQYF

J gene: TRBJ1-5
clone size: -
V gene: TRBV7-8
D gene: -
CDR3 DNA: TGTGCCAGCAGCTTATCCAGGGCTAAGTATAGCAATCAGCCCCAGCATTTT
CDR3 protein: CASSLSRAKYSNQPQHF

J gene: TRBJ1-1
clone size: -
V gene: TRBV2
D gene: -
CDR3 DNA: TGTGCCAGCAGTGACTCACCCTCCCGAGGAGCTTTCTTT
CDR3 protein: CASSDSPSRGAFF

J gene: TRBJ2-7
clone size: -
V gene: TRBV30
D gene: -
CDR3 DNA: TGTGCCTGGAGTGTAACCCGGTTTGAAAGTGCCGAGCAGTACTTC
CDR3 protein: CAWSVTRFESAEQYF

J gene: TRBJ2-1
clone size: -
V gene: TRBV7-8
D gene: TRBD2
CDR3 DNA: TGTGCCAGCAGCCCCCTCATCGGCAGCGGGAGATACAATGAGCAGTTCTTC
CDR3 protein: CASSPLIGSGRYNEQFF

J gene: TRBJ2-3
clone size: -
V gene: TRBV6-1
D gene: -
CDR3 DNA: TGTGCCAGCAGTGAATTGTCGACTAGATATGTAGATACGCAGTATTTT
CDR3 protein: CASSELSTRYVDTQYF

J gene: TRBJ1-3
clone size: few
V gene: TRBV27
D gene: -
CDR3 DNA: TGTGCCAGCAGTTTCACTGGTTCCACTGGAAACACCATATATTTT
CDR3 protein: CASSFTGSTGNTIYF

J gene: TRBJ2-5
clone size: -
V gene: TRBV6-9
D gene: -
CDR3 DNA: TGTGCCACCGTCGGAGGGGGCTTGGGGGAGACCCAGTACTTC
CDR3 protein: CATVGGGLGETQYF

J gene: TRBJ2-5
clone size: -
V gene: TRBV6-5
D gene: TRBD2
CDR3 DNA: TGTGCCAGCAGTTACTCGGGCGGGAGGGTTGAGACCCAGTACTTC
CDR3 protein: CASSYSGGRVETQYF

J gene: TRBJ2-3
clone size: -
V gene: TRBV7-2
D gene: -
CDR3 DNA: TGTGCCAGCAGCTTAGTTGAGGATACGCAGTATTTT
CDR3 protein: CASSLVEDTQYF

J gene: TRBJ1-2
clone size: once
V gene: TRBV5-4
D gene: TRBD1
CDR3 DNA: TGTGCCAGCAGCTTGGACAGGGGACATGGCTACACCTTC
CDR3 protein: CASSLDRGHGYTF

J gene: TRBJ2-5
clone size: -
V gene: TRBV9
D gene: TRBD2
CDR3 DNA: TGTGCCAGCAGCCCCCTTCACACGGGACTAGCCGATCAAGAGACCCAGTACTTC
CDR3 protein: CASSPLHTGLADQETQYF

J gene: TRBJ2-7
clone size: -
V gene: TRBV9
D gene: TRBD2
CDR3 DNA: TGTGCCAGCAGCGTGGCTAGCGGGGTACACCGAGTTGAGTACGAGCAGTACTTC
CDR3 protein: CASSVASGVHRVEYEQYF

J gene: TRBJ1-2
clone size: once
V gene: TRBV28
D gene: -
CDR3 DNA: TGTGCCAGCAGTACAGCTTCTATAGAATCTAACTATGGCTACACCTTC
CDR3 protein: CASSTASIESNYGYTF

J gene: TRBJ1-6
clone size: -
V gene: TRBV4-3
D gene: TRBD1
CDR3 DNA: TGCGCCAGCAGCCAAGACCGGGACAGGGGTGTATCACCCCTCCACTTT
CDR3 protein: CASSQDRDRGVSPLHF

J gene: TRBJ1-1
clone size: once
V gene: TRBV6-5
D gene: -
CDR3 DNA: TGTGCCAGCAGTTTGGACATTCTCGGCACTGAAGCTTTCTTT
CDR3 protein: CASSLDILGTEAFF

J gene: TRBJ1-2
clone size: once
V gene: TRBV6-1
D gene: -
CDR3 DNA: TGTGCCAGCAGTGAAGTCCAGTTTAACTATGGCTACACCTTC
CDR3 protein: CASSEVQFNYGYTF

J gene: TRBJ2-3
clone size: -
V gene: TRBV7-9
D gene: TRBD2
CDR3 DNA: TGTGCCAGCAGCTTAGTCGGGACTACGGCTACGCAGTATTTT
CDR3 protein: CASSLVGTTATQYF

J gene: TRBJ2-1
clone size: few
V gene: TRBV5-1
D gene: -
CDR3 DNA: TGCGCCAGCAGCTTGGACAGCGGTGAGCAGTTCTTC
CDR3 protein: CASSLDSGEQFF

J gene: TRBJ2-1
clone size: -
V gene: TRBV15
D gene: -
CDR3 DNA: TGTGCCACCAGCAGAGATAGAGGGACTCTGGGTGAGCAGTTCTTC
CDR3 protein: CATSRDRGTLGEQFF

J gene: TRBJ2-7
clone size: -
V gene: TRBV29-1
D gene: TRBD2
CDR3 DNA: TGCAGCGTGGAAAGCGGGAGGGAGTACGAGCAGTACTTC
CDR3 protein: CSVESGREYEQYF